This record covers a single T cell receptor beta chain. This clone has only one observation. No antigen is known for it. Base qualities are not recorded, but no much larger clone differs from it by a single base. The library was produced with the immunoSEQ multiplex PCR assay. This is the immuneACCESS table as TCRdb keeps it, with only in-frame sequences that have V and J called. A part of the clones is gone; compared with another copy, unresolved V genes explain less than half, and the rest is unexplained. This sample gives roughly 42,000 clones in total; 80% to 90% of them show up just once. The ten largest account for approximately 0.59% of the sample. The CDR3 holds 15 amino acids from the cysteine to the phenylalanine. Only the CDR3 DNA is retained, 45 bases long and in frame from the first base. Based on the germline V gene, the CDR1 and CDR2 sequences are KGHSH and LQKENI. The germline V end is reduced by 4 bases and the J end by 3 bases; junction bases left unmatched: 4.

The record originates from a study of T cell changes during pregnancy in multiple sclerosis (dated by TCRdb to 2018 to 2020). Some background on the complete study: The study examined how the T cell repertoire changed over the course of pregnancy in women with multiple sclerosis.

The sample was CD4+ T cells from peripheral blood mononuclear cells, taken in the first trimester of pregnancy. This chain is built from TRBV18 and TRBJ1-3, with 9 bases aligning to TRBD1. This receptor was obtained from a female donor with multiple sclerosis, enrolled in a pregnancy study. The CDR3 corresponds to CASSLNRGHGNTIYF. The base sequence is TGTGCCAGCTCACTGAACAGGGGGCATGGAAACACCATATATTTT.